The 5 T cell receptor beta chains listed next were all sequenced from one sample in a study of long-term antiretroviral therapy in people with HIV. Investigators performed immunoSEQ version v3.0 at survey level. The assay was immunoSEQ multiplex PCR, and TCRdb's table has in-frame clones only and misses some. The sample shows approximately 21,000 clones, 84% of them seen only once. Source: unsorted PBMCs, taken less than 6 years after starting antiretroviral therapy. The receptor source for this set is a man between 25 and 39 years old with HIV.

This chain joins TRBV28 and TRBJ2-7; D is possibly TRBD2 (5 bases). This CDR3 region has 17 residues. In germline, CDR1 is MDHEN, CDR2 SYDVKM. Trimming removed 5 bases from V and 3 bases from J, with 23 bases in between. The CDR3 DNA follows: TGTGCCAGCAGTCCCCCTAGTTGGGATGGAGGAGGCTACGAGCAGTACTTC. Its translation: CASSPPSWDGGGYEQYF.

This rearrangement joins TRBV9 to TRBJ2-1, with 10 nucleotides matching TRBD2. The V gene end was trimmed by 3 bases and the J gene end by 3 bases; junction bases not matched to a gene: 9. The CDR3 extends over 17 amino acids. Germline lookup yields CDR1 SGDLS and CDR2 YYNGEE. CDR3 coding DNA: TGTGCCAGCAGCGCCCGAACCGGGACTAGCGTCTACAATGAGCAGTTCTTC. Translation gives CASSARTGTSVYNEQFF.

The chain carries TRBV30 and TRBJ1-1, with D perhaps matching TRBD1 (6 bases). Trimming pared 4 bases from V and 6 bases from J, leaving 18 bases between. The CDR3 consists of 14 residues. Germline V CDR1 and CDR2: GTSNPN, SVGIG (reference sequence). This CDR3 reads CAWTLGFRGSEAFF. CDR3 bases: TGTGCCTGGACTTTGGGTTTTAGGGGGTCTGAAGCTTTCTTT. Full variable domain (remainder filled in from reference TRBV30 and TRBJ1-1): SQTIHQWPATLVQPVGSPLSLECTVEGTSNPNLYWYRQAAGRGLQLLFYSVGIGQISSEVPQNLSASRPQDRQFILSSKKLLLSDSGFYLCAWTLGFRGSEAFFGQGTRLTVV.

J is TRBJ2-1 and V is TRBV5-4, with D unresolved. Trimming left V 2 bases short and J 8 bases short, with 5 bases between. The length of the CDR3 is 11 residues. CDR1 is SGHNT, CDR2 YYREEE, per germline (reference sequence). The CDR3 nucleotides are TGTGCCAGCAGCTTTCGTCATGAGCAGTTCTTC. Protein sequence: CASSFRHEQFF.

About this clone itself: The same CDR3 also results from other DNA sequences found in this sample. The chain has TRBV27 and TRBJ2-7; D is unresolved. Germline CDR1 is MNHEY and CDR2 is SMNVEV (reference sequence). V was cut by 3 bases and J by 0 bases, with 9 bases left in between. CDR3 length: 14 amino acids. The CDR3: CASSLGLTSYEQYF. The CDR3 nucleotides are TGTGCCAGCAGTTTGGGTCTAACCTCCTACGAGCAGTACTTC.